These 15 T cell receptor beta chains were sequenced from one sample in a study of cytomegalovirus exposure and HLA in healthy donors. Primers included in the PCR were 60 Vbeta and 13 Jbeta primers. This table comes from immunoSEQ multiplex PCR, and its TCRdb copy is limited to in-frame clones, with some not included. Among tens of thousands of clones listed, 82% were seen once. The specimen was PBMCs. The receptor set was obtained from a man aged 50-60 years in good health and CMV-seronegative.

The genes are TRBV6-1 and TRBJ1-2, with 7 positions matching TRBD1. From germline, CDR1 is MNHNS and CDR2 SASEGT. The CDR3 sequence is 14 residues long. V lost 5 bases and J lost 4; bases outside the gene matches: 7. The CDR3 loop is CASSWDSFTYGYTF. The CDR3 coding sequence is TGTGCCAGCAGTTGGGACAGCTTTACCTATGGCTACACCTTC.

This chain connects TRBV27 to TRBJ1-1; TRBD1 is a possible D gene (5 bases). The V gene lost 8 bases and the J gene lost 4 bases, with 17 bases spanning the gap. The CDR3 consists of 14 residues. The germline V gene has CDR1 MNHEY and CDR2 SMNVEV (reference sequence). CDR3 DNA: TGTGCCAGCGCCATGGCGGGGCTGGCCACTGAAGCTTTCTTT. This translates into CASAMAGLATEAFF.

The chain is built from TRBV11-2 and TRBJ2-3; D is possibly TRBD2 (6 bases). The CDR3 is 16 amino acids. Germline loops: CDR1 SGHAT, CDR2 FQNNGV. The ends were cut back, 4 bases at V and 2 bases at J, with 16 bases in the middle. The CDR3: CASSSVGGLNTDTQYF. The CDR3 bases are TGTGCCAGCAGCTCCGTCGGGGGACTGAACACAGATACGCAGTATTTT. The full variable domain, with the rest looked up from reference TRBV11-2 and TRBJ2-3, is EAGVAQSPRYKIIEKRQSVAFWCNPISGHATLYWYQQILGQGPKLLIQFQNNGVVDDSQLPKDRFSAERLKGVDSTLKIQPAKLEDSAVYLCASSSVGGLNTDTQYFGPGTRLTVL.

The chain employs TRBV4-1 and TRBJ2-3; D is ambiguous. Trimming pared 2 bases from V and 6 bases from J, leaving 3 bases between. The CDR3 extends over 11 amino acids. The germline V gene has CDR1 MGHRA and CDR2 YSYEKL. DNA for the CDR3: TGCGCCAGCAGCCAACGGGATACGCAGTATTTT. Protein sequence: CASSQRDTQYF.

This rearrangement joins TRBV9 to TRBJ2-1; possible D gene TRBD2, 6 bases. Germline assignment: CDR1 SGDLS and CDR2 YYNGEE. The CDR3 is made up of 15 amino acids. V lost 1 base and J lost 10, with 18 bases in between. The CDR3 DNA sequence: TGTGCCAGCAGCGTAATGGGACTCAGCAGGGACGAGCAGTTCTTC. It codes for CASSVMGLSRDEQFF.

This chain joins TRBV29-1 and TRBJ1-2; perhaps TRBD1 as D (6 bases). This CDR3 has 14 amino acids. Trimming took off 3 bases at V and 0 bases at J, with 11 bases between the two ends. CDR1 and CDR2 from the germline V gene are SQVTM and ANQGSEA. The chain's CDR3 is CSVDLRGSNYGYTF. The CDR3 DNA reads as TGCAGCGTTGATCTTAGGGGGTCTAACTATGGCTACACCTTC.

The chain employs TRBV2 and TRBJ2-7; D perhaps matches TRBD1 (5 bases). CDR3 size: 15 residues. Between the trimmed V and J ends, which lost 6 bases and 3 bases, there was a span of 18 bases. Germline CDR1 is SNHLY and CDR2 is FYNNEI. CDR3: CASRPRQNANYEQYF. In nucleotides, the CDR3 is TGTGCCAGCAGACCACGACAGAACGCGAACTACGAGCAGTACTTC.

CDR3 bases: TGTGCCAGCAGCTCCACAGTTTCCTACGAGCAGTACTTC. It specifies CASSSTVSYEQYF. J is TRBJ2-7 and V is TRBV5-4; D uncertain. The V end lost 3 bases, the J end lost 1 base, and 8 bases lay between the germline ends. The CDR3 runs 13 residues. The germline V gene has CDR1 SGHNT and CDR2 YYREEE (reference sequence).

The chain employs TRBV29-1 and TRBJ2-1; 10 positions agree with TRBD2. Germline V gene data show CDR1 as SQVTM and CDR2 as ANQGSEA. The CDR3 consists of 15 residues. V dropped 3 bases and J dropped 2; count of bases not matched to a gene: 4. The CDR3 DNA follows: TGCAGCGTTGATGGGCTAGCGGGGGCCTACAATGAGCAGTTCTTC. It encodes CSVDGLAGAYNEQFF.

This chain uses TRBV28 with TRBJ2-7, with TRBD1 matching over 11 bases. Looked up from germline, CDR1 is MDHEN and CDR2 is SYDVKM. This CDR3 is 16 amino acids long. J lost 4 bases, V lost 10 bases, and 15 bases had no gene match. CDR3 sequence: CATEYSGTGGLYEQYF. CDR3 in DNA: TGTGCCACCGAGTATTCCGGGACAGGGGGTTTGTACGAGCAGTACTTC.

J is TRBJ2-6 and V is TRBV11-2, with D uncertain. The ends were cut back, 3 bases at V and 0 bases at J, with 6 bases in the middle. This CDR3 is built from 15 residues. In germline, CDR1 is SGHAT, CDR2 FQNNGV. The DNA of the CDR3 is TGTGCCAGCAGCTTTAGTGTCTCTGGGGCCAACGTCCTGACTTTC. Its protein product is CASSFSVSGANVLTF.

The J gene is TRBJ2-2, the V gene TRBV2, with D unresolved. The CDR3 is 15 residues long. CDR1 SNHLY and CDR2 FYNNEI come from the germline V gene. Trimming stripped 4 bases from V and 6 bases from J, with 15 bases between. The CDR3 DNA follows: TGTGCCAGCAGTGCAGGTCGTACCGCTCCCGGGGAGCTGTTTTTT. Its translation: CASSAGRTAPGELFF. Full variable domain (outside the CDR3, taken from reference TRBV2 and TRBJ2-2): EPEVTQTPSHQVTQMGQEVILRCVPISNHLYFYWYRQILGQKVEFLVSFYNNEISEKSEIFDDQFSVERPDGSNFTLKIRSTKLEDSAMYFCASSAGRTAPGELFFGEGSRLTVL.

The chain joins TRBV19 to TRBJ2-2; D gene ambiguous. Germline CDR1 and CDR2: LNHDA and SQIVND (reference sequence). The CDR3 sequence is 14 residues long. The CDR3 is CASSPYANTGELFF. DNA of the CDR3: TGTGCTTCGTCCCCCTACGCGAACACCGGGGAGCTGTTTTTT.

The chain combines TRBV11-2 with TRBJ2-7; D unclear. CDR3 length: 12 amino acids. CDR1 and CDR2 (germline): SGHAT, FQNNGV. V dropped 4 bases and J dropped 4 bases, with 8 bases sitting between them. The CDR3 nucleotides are TGTGCCAGCAGCTCCCCCCTTTACGAGCAGTACTTC. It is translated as CASSSPLYEQYF.

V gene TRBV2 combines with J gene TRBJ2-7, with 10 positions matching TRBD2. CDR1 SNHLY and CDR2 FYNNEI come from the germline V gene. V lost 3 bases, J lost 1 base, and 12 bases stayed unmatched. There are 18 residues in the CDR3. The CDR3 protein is CASSEQAGLALLSYEQYF. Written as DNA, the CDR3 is TGTGCCAGCAGTGAGCAAGCGGGACTAGCGTTATTATCCTACGAGCAGTACTTC.